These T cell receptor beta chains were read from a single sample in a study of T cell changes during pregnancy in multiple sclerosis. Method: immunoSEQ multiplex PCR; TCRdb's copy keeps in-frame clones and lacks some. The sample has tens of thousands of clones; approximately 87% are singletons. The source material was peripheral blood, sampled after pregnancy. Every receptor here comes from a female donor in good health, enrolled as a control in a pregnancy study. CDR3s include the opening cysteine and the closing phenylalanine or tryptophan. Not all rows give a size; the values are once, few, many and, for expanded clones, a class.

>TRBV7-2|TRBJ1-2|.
CASSADSYGYTF
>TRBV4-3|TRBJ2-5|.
CASSQDIRGPETQYF
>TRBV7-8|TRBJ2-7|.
CASSPPRRTSGRYEQYF
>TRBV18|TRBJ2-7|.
CASSPRDRTPYEQYF
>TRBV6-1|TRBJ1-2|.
CASTRTGDNYGYTF
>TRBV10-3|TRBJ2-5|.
CAISETGLAGGGQETQYF
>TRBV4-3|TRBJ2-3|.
CASSQDGGGRTDTQYF
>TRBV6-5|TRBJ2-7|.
CASSYSLRQGNYEQYF
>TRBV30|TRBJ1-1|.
CAWSVQGKGVRTETFF
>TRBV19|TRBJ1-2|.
CATEGGDGGYTF
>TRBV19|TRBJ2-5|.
CASNGTGGGQETQYF
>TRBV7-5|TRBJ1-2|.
CARSLGGRGIHGYTF
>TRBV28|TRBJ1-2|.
CASSLYLSASSAANYGYTF
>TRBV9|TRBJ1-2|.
CASSVVPTDYGYTF
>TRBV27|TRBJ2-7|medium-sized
CASSLQGANYEQYF
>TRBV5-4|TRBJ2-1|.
CASSQRDRYNEQFF
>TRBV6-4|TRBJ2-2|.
CASSDSAGTSVTGELFF